The 8 T cell receptor beta chains below all came from one sample that was sequenced in a study of CD8 T cells in Susac syndrome. Roughly 0.45 to 1 ug RNA was reverse transcribed with random hexamers. One entry per CDR3 protein results from TCRdb running MiXCR on the immunoSEQ multiplex PCR reads. The table has 120,000 or so distinct CDR3 sequences, just under 95% seen once. Source material: CD8+ T cells from PBMCs. The receptors originated from a human donor with Susac syndrome.

The rearrangement joins TRBV5-1 to TRBJ1-1; weak D call: TRBD1 (5 bases). Germline V lookup: CDR1 SGHRS, CDR2 YFSETQ. V was trimmed by 4 bases and J by 4 bases, leaving 20 bases between them. The CDR3 contains 16 residues. The CDR3 is CASSGAVGTLSTEAFF. CDR3 coding DNA: TGCGCCAGCAGCGGGGCGGTGGGAACCTTGAGCACTGAAGCTTTCTTT.

The chain has TRBV20-1 and TRBJ2-4; D perhaps matches TRBD2 (6 bases). Germline V gene lookup returns CDR1 DFQATT and CDR2 SNEGSKA (reference sequence). The CDR3 is made up of 14 amino acids. V lost 0 bases, J lost 8 bases, and 14 bases lay in between. CDR3 amino acids: CSARDQAREDIQYF. Here the CDR3 DNA reads TGCAGTGCTAGAGATCAGGCCAGGGAGGACATTCAGTACTTC.

The chain uses TRBV3-1 and TRBJ2-7; D gene ambiguous. V was clipped by 1 base and J by 6 bases, with 10 bases between them. Germline loops: CDR1 LGHDT, CDR2 YNNKEL (reference sequence). CDR3 length: 13 amino acids. In DNA, the CDR3 is TGTGCCAGCAGCCAAGGACCGCGGACCGAGCAGTACTTC. Encoded protein: CASSQGPRTEQYF.

The V gene is TRBV24-1, the J gene TRBJ2-3; D remains ambiguous. This CDR3 contains 14 residues. CDR1 and CDR2 (germline): KGHDR, SFDVKD. Trimming shortened V by 7 bases and J by 0 bases, and 10 bases separated the two germline ends. This CDR3 is CATSSTNSTDTQYF. The CDR3 DNA reads TGTGCCACCAGCTCGACAAATAGCACAGATACGCAGTATTTT.

This sequence joins TRBV2 and TRBJ2-4; 9 nucleotides align to TRBD1. With V trimmed by 6 bases and J by 7 bases, 1 base remained unmatched. Germline V gene sequence: CDR1 SNHLY, CDR2 FYNNEI. This CDR3 has 12 amino acids. CDR3 nucleotides: TGTGCCAGCAGGGGGACAGGGAACATTCAGTACTTC. Residues: CASRGTGNIQYF.

This rearrangement joins TRBV20-1 to TRBJ2-1; D call uncertain. V lost 0 bases to trimming and J lost 7 bases, with 19 bases between them. CDR3 length: 16 amino acids. Per germline, CDR1 DFQATT and CDR2 SNEGSKA (reference sequence). The CDR3: CSARDRPGRLKNEQFF. The CDR3 DNA sequence: TGCAGTGCTAGAGATCGGCCAGGCCGTCTTAAGAATGAGCAGTTCTTC.

This chain links TRBV3-1 with TRBJ2-5; TRBD1 matches at 9 bases. The J segment lost 4 bases and the V segment lost 0 bases, leaving 9 bases of the junction unmatched. In germline, CDR1 is LGHDT, CDR2 YNNKEL (reference sequence). The CDR3 length is 17 residues. The CDR3, as DNA: TGTGCCAGCAGCCAAGAAGGAACAGGGGGCGCAGGAGAGACCCAGTACTTC. Encoded protein: CASSQEGTGGAGETQYF.

This rearrangement joins TRBV29-1 to TRBJ1-1, with D maybe TRBD1 (6 bases). The CDR3 covers 13 residues. V was cut by 6 bases and J by 1 base, with 12 bases left in between. From germline, CDR1 is SQVTM and CDR2 ANQGSEA. In DNA form, the CDR3 reads TGCAGCGTGTGGACAGCAAGGAACACTGAAGCTTTCTTT. This codes for CSVWTARNTEAFF.